The source of this T cell receptor beta chain is a study of blood T cells in healthy people across ages. For the second PCR, which ran for about 7 to 11 cycles, a sample-barcoded 5' primer and a J-beta primer mix were used. TCRdb re-called the 5' RACE reads through MiXCR, storing one row per CDR3 protein. The sample includes about 1.6 million distinct CDR3 sequences, around 36% of them seen just once. CDR1 and CDR2 from the germline V gene are SGHDT and YYEEEE. J was trimmed by 0 bases and V by 3 bases; bases with no gene match: 14. CDR3 length: 19 residues. Input material: blood. The J gene is TRBJ2-3, the V gene TRBV5-6, with 9 bases that match TRBD2. The TCR was taken from a woman aged 25 to 39 in good health. In DNA form, the CDR3 reads TGTGCCAGCAGCTGCGTTGCTAGCGGGGCACGATCTAGCACAGATACGCAGTATTTT. Encoded protein: CASSCVASGARSSTDTQYF.